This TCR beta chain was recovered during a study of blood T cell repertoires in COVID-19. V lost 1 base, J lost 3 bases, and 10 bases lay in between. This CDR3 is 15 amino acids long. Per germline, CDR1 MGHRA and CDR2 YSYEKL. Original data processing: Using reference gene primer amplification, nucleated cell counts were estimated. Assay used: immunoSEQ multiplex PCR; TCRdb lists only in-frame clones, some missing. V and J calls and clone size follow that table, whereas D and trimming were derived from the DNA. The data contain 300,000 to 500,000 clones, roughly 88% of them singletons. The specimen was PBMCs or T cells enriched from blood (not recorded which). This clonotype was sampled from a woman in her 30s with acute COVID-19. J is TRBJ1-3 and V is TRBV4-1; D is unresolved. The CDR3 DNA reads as TGCGCCAGCAGCCAAGCTGGGAGATTTGGAAACACCATATATTTT. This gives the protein CASSQAGRFGNTIYF.